The T cell receptor (beta chain) under discussion was sequenced for a study of T cells expressing NK-cell markers. Each CDR3 protein gets one entry in TCRdb, which reprocessed the 5' RACE reads and gives no DNA. The sample has 350,000 to 500,000 distinct CDR3 sequences; the top ten hold 7.3%. In germline, CDR1 is DFQATT, CDR2 SNEGSKA (reference sequence). The CDR3 contains 12 residues. Study findings and constraints: Of the CD8+ T cell pool in over 5 donors, about 1.0-7.0% was accounted for by dominant NKG2C+ clonotypes. These clonotypes also led the CD3+CD56-NKG2C+ fraction in a few donors.

For this clonotype: Its target is unknown.

Sequencing was performed on blood T cells: a sorted CD56 or NKG2C T cell subset, CD4+ or CD8+ T cells, or bulk PBMC T cells (not recorded which). The genes are TRBV20-1 and TRBJ1-5. The receptor was isolated from a woman between 18 and 70 years old in good health. The CDR3 loop reads CSARDGNQPQHF.